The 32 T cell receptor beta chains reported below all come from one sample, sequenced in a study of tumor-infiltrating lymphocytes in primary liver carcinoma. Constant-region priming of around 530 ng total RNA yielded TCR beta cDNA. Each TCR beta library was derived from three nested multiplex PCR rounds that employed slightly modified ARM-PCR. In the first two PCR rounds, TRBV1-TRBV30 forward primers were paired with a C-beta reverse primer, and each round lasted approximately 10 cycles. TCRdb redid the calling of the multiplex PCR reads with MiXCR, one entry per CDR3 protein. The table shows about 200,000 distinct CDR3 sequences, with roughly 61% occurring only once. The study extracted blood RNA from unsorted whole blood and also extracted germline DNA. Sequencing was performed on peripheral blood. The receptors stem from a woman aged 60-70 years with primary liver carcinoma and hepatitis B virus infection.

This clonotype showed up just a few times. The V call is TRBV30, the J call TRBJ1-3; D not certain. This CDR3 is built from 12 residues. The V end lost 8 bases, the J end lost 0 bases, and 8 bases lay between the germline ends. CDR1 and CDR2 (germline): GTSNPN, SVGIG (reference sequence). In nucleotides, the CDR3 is TGTGCCCATACAGCCTCTGGAAACACCATATATTTT. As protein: CAHTASGNTIYF.

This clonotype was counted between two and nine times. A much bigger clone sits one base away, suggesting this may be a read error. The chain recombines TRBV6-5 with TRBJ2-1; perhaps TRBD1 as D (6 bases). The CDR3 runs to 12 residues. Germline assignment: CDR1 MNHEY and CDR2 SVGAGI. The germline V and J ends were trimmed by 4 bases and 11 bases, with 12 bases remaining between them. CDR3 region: CASSSYRVKQFF. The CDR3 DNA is TGTGCCAGCAGTTCATACAGGGTAAAGCAGTTCTTC.

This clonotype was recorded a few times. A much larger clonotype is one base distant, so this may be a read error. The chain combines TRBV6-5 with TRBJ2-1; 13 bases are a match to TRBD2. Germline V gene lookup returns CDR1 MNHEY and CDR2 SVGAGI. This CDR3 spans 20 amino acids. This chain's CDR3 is CASSSLLAGGPEGSYNERFF. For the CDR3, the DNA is TGTGCCAGCAGTTCCCTACTAGCGGGAGGGCCGGAGGGCTCCTACAATGAGCGGTTCTTC.

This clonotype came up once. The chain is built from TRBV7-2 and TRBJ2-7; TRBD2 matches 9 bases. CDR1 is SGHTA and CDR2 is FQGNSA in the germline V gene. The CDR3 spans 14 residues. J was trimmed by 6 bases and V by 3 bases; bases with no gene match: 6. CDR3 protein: CASSFSGSGVEQYF. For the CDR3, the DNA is TGTGCCAGCAGCTTTAGCGGGAGTGGGGTCGAGCAGTACTTC.

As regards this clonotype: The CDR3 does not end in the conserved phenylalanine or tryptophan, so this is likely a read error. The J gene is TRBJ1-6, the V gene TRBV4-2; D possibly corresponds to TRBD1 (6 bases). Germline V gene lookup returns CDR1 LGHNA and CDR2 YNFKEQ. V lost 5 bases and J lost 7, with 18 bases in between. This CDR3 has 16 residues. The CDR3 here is CASSDRGSDRNSPLHL. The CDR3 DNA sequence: TGTGCCAGCAGCGATAGGGGGTCTGACAGAAATTCACCCCTCCACCTT.

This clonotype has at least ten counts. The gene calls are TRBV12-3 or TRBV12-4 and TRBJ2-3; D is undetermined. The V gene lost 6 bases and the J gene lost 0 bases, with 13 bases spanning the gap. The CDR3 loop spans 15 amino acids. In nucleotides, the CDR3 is TGTGCCAGCAGGGATTCTAGGCCTAGCACAGATACGCAGTATTTT. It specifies CASRDSRPSTDTQYF.

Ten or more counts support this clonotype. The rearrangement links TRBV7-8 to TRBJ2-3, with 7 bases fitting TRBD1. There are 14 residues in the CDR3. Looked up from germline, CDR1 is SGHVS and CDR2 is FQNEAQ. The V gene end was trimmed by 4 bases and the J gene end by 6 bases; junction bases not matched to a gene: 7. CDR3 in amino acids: CASSYEQGMDTQYF. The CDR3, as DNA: TGTGCCAGCAGCTATGAACAGGGGATGGATACGCAGTATTTT.

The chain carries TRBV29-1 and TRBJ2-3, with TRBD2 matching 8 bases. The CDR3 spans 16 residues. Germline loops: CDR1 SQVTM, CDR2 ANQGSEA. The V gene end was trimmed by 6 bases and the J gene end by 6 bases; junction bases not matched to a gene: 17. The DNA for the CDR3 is TGCAGCGTCCACGGATCCGCTGCGGGAGGTGGCGATACGCAGTATTTT. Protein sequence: CSVHGSAAGGGDTQYF.

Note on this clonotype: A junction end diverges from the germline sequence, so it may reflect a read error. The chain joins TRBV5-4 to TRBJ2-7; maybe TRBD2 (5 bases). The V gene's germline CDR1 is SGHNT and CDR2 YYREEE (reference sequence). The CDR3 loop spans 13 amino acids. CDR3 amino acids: CAGSLRERYEQYF. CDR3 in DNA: TGTGCCGGCAGCTTGAGGGAGCGCTACGAGCAGTACTTC.

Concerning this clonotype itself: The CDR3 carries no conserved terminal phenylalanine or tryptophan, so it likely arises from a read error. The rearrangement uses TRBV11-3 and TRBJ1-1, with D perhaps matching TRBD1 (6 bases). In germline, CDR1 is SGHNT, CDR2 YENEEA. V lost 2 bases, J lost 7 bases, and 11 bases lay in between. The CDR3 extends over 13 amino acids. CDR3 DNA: TGTGCCAGCAGCTTAACAGGGACGGGTGAAGCTTTCTTA. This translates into CASSLTGTGEAFL.

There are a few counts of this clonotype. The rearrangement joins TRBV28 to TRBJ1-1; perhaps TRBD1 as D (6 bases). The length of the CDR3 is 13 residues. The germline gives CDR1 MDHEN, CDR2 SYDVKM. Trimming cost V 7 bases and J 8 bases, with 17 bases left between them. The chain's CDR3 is CASTLGSGTEAFF. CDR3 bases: TGTGCCAGCACCTTAGGTTCCGGGACAGAAGCTTTCTTT.

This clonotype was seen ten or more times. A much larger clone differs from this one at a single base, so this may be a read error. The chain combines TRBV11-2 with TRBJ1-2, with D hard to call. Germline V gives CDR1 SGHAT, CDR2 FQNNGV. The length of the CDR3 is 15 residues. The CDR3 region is CASSSPATDNYGCTF. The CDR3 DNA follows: TGTGCCAGCAGCTCACCCGCGACCGACAACTATGGCTGCACCTTC.

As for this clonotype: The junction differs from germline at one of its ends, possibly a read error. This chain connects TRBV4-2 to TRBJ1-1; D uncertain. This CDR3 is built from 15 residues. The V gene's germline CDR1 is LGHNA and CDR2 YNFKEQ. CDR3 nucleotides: TGTGTCAGCAGCCAAGAAGCACGGATGAACACTGAAGCTTTCTTT. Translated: CVSSQEARMNTEAFF.

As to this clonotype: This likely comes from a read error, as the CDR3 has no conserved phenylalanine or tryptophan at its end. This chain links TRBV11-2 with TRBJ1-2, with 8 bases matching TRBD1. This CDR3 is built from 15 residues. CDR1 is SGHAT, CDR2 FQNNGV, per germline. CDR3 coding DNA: TGTGTCAGCAGCTTAGAGACAGGGGTAATTTATGGCTACACCATC. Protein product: CVSSLETGVIYGYTI.

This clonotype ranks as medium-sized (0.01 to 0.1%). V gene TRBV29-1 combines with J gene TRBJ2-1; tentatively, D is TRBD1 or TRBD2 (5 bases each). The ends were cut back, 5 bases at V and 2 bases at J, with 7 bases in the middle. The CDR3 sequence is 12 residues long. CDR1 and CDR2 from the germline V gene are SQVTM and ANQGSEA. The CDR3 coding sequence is TGCAGCGTTCCGGGACCCTACAATGAGCAGTTCTTC. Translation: CSVPGPYNEQFF.

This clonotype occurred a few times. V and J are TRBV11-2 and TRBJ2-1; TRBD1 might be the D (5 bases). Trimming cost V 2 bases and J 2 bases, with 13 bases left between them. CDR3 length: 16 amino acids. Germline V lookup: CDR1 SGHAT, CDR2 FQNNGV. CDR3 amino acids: CASSLRPRGTYNEQFF. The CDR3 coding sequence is TGTGCCAGCAGCTTACGGCCAAGGGGAACCTACAATGAGCAGTTCTTC.

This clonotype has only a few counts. CDR3 DNA: TGCGCCAGCAGCACTGAGTCCGGGACAGGGAAGCAGTACTTC. Its translation: CASSTESGTGKQYF. The chain employs TRBV5-1 and TRBJ2-7, with 9 positions matching TRBD1. The length of the CDR3 is 14 residues. Germline assignment: CDR1 SGHRS and CDR2 YFSETQ. Losses at the gene ends were 4 bases for V and 8 bases for J; bases not matched to a gene: 10.

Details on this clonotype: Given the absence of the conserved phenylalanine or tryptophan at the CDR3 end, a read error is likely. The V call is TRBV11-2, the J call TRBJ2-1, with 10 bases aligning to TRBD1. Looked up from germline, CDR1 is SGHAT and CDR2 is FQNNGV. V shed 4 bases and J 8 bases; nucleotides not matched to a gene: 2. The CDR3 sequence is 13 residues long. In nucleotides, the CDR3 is TGTGCCAGCAGCTGGGACAGGGGCGATGAGCAGTTCTCC. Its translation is CASSWDRGDEQFS.

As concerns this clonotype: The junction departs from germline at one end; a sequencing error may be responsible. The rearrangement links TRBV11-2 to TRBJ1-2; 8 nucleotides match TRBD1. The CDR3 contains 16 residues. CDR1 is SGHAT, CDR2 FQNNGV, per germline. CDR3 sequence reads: CASSSFRGRHVHGYAF. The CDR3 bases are TGTGCCAGCAGCTCTTTCAGGGGGCGTCACGTCCATGGCTACGCCTTC. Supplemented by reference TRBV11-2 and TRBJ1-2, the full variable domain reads EAGVAQSPRYKIIEKRQSVAFWCNPISGHATLYWYQQILGQGPKLLIQFQNNGVVDDSQLPKDRFSAERLKGVDSTLKIQPAKLEDSAVYLCASSSFRGRHVHGYAFGSGTRLTVV.

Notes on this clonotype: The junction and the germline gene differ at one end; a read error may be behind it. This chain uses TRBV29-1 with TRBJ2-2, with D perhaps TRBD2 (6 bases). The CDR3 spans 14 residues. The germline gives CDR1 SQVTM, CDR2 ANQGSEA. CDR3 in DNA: TGCGGCGCGGCGGAGCGGGCGAACACCGGGGAGCTGTGTTTT. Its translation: CGAAERANTGELCF.

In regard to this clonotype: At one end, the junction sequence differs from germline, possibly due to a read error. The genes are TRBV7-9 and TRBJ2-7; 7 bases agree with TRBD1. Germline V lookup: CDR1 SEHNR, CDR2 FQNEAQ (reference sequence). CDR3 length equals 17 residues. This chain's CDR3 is CASSAGLGQTLSYEQHF. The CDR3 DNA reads TGTGCCAGCAGCGCTGGGCTGGGACAGACCCTTTCCTACGAGCAGCACTTC.

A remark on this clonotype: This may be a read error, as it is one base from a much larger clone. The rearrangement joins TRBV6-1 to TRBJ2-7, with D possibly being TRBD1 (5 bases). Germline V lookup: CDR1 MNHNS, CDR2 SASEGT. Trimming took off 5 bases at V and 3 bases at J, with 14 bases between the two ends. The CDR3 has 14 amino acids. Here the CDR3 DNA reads TGTGCCAGCAGTACAGGCCTAGGGGACTACGAGCAGTACTTC. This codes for CASSTGLGDYEQYF.

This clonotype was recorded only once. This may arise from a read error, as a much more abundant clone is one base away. The CDR3 region is CASRLRDRWDTEAFF. The CDR3 DNA reads as TGCGCCAGCAGACTAAGGGACAGGTGGGACACTGAAGCTTTCTTT. This chain links TRBV4-1 with TRBJ1-1; TRBD1 matches 8 bases. Germline lookup yields CDR1 MGHRA and CDR2 YSYEKL. The length of the CDR3 is 15 residues. After removal of 6 bases from V and 3 bases from J, the junction contained 9 bases not matched to a gene.

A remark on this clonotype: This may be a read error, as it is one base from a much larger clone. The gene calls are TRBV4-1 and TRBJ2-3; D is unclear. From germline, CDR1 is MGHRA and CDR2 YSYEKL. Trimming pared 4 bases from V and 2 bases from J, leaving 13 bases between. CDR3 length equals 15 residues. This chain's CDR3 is CASSPLTWYTDTQYF. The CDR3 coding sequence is TGCGCCAGCAGCCCCTTGACATGGTACACAGATACGCAGTATTTT.

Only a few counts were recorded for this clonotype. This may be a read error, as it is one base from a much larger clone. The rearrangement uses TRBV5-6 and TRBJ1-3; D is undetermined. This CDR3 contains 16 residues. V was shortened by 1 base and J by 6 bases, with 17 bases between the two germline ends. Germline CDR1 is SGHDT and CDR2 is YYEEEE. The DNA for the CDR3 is TGTGCCAGCAGCTTGAGGCAGGAGGAATTCGTAAACACCATATATTTT. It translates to CASSLRQEEFVNTIYF.

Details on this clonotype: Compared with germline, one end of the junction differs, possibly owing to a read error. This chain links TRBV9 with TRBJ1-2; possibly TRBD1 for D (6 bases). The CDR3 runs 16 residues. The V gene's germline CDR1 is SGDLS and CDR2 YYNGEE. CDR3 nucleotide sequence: TGCGCCAGCTGCCCCCTCAGGACAGCCGATAGCTATGGCTACACTTTC. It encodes CASCPLRTADSYGYTF. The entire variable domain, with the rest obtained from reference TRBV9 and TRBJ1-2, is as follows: DSGVTQTPKHLITATGQRVTLRCSPRSGDLSVYWYQQSLDQGLQFLIQYYNGEERAKGNILERFSAQQFPDLHSELNLSSLELGDSALYFCASCPLRTADSYGYTFGSGTRLTVV.

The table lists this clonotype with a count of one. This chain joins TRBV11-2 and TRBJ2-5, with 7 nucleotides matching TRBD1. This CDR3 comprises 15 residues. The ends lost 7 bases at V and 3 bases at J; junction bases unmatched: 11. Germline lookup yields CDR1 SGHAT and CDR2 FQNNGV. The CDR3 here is CASNIAGQEEETQYF. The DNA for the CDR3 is TGTGCCAGCAACATAGCAGGACAGGAGGAAGAGACCCAGTACTTC.

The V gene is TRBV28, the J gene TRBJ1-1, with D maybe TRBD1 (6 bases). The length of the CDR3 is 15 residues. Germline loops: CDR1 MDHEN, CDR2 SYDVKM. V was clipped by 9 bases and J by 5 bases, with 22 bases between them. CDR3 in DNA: TGTGCCAGGAGTCTTGGGGGGGCGCTGAGGACTGAAGCTTTCTTT. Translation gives CARSLGGALRTEAFF.

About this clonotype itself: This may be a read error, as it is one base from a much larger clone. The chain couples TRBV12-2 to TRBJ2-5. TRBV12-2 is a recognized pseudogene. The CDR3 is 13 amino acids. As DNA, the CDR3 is TGTGCAAGTCGCTTGTACAAGCAAGAGACCCGGTACTTC. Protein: CASRLYKQETRYF.

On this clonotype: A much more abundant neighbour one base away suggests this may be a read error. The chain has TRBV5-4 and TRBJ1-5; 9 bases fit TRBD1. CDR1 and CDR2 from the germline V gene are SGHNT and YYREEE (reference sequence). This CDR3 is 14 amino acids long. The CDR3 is CDSSHDRGNQPQHF. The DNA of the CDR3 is TGTGACAGCAGCCATGACAGGGGGAATCAGCCCCAGCATTTT. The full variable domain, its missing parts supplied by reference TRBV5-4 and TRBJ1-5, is ETGVTQSPTHLIKTRGQQVTLRCSSQSGHNTVSWYQQALGQGPQFIFQYYREEENGRGNFPPRFSGLQFPNYSSELNVNALELDDSALYLCDSSHDRGNQPQHFGDGTRLSIL.

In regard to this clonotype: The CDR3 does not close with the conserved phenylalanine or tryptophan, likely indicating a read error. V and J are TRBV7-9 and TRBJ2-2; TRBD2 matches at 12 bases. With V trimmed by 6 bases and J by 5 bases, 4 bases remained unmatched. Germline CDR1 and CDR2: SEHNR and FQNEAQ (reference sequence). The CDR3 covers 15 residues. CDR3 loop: CASRRLAGGTGELFL. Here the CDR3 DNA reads TGTGCCAGCAGAAGGCTAGCGGGAGGGACCGGGGAGCTGTTTCTT.

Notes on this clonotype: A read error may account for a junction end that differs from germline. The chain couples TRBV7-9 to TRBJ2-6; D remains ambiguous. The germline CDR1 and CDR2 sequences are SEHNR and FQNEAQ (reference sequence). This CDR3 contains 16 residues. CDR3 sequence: CASSPTVGYWANVPTF. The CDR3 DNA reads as TGTGCCAGCAGCCCCACCGTCGGGTACTGGGCCAACGTCCCGACTTTC.